Shown below are 21 T cell receptor beta chains from a single sample sequenced in a study of blood T cell repertoires in COVID-19. Libraries were prepared by immunoSEQ multiplex PCR; TCRdb keeps only in-frame clonotypes and omits some of them. The top ten hold more than 6.5% of the sample, which has 230,000 or so clones, 70% to 90% seen once. Sequencing was done on a sample of PBMCs or T cells enriched from blood (not recorded which). These receptors all stem from a woman in her forties or fifties who had been exposed to COVID-19.

The genes are TRBV29-1 and TRBJ1-4; tentative D call: TRBD1 (6 bases). The CDR3 extends over 15 amino acids. Trimming shortened V by 5 bases and J by 0 bases, and 13 bases separated the two germline ends. CDR1 SQVTM and CDR2 ANQGSEA come from the germline V gene. The CDR3 DNA follows: TGCAGCGTTAGGACAGTTTCTTCAACTAATGAAAAACTGTTTTTT. It specifies CSVRTVSSTNEKLFF. The full variable domain, in which reference TRBV29-1 and TRBJ1-4 provide the parts outside the CDR3, is SAVISQKPSRDICQRGTSLTIQCQVDSQVTMMFWYRQQPGQSLTLIATANQGSEATYESGFVIDKFPISRPNLTFSTLTVSNMSPEDSSIYLCSVRTVSSTNEKLFFGSGTQLSVL.

This chain joins TRBV5-8 and TRBJ2-6, with D possibly matching TRBD2 (5 bases). Trimming removed 1 base at V and 4 bases at J, with 12 bases between. The CDR3 has 16 amino acids. Germline CDR1 and CDR2: SGHTS and YDEGEE. The CDR3 bases are TGTGCCAGCAGCTTGAGGCGGGTTGGCGGGGCCAACGTCCTGACTTTC. This sequence encodes CASSLRRVGGANVLTF.

This clone showed up just once. As DNA, the CDR3 is TGTGCCATCAGTGAAGCGGGGGGGCCCGGACGGGAGCTGTTTTTT. As protein: CAISEAGGPGRELFF. V is TRBV10-3 and J is TRBJ2-2; 10 nucleotides match TRBD2. The V gene's germline CDR1 is ENHRY and CDR2 SYGVKD. CDR3 length: 15 amino acids. With V trimmed by 3 bases and J by 9 bases, 7 bases remained unmatched.

CDR3 sequence: CATSMSPGYGYTF. For the CDR3, the DNA is TGTGCCACCAGTATGAGCCCAGGCTATGGCTACACCTTC. The rearrangement uses TRBV24-1 and TRBJ1-2; D unresolved. The germline V gene has CDR1 KGHDR and CDR2 SFDVKD. This CDR3 comprises 13 residues. The V and J ends lost 6 bases and 4 bases respectively, with 11 bases between them.

This sequence joins TRBV29-1 and TRBJ1-1; 9 positions agree with TRBD1. With 7 bases clipped from V and 5 bases from J, the junction kept 5 bases outside the gene matches. From germline, CDR1 is SQVTM and CDR2 ANQGSEA. The CDR3 is 12 amino acids. CDR3 sequence: CSERTGVTEAFF. The CDR3 nucleotides read TGCAGCGAGAGGACAGGGGTTACTGAAGCTTTCTTT.

This rearrangement joins TRBV5-6 to TRBJ1-2, with 9 positions matching TRBD1. V trimming: 2 bases; J trimming: 5 bases; junction bases outside the gene matches: 10. The CDR3 covers 16 residues. Germline CDR1 is SGHDT and CDR2 is YYEEEE. CDR3 DNA sequence: TGTGCCAGCAGCTTAAGGGACAGGGCTAAAGGGTATGGCTACACCTTC. Amino acid sequence: CASSLRDRAKGYGYTF.

On this clone itself: The germline gene is not matched at one end of the junction; a read error may be the cause. CDR3 DNA sequence: TGTGCCAGCTCACCTTACGGACAGGCCTTACAGGGGATGATCGATTTT. It codes for CASSPYGQALQGMIDF. The V call is TRBV18, the J call TRBJ1-3; 7 bases match TRBD1. CDR3 length: 16 residues. Germline assignment: CDR1 KGHSH and CDR2 LQKENI. The whole variable domain, filled in from reference TRBV18 and TRBJ1-3, reads NAGVMQNPRHLVRRRGQEARLRCSPMKGHSHVYWYRQLPEEGLKFMVYLQKENIIDESGMPKERFSAEFPKEGPSILRIQQVVRGDSAAYFCASSPYGQALQGMIDFGEGSWLTVV.

The genes are TRBV27 and TRBJ2-7, with TRBD1 as a possible D gene (5 bases). Germline V gene data show CDR1 as MNHEY and CDR2 as SMNVEV (reference sequence). The ends were cut back, 0 bases at V and 4 bases at J, with 10 bases in the middle. The CDR3 is made up of 14 amino acids. CDR3 region: CASSLSSQGYEQYF. CDR3 in DNA: TGTGCCAGCAGTTTATCGAGTCAGGGTTACGAGCAGTACTTC.

The chain joins TRBV5-5 to TRBJ1-5; D not certain. Trimming took 1 base from V and 4 from J, leaving 15 bases between them. The CDR3 loop spans 16 amino acids. Per the germline V gene, CDR1 is SGHKS and CDR2 is YYEKEE (reference sequence). The CDR3 protein is CASSLSSGIENQPQHF. The CDR3 DNA reads TGTGCCAGCAGCTTGAGTTCGGGTATCGAGAATCAGCCCCAGCATTTT.

In its sample, this clone was seen once. This sequence joins TRBV18 and TRBJ1-3; unclear D gene. The CDR3 spans 16 residues. The germline V gene encodes CDR1 KGHSH and CDR2 LQKENI. With 2 bases removed from V and 0 bases from J, the gap between germline ends came to 11 bases. CDR3 sequence reads: CASSPSGYLSGNTIYF. CDR3 DNA: TGTGCCAGCTCACCATCGGGATACCTCTCTGGAAACACCATATATTTT.

As for this clone: Different DNA sequences within this sample yield the same CDR3. This chain joins TRBV20-1 and TRBJ1-5, with D perhaps TRBD1 (6 bases). V was pared by 3 bases and J by 4 bases, with 13 bases between. CDR3 length: 14 residues. Germline-derived CDR1 and CDR2 are DFQATT and SNEGSKA (reference sequence). The CDR3: CSASPGTPNQPQHF. CDR3 in DNA: TGCAGTGCTAGTCCCGGGACACCGAATCAGCCCCAGCATTTT.

The chain couples TRBV5-8 to TRBJ2-1; TRBD1 aligns across 9 bases. CDR3 length: 15 residues. The trim removed 2 bases at V and 3 bases at J, leaving 3 bases unmatched. Germline CDR1 reads SGHTS; CDR2 reads YDEGEE. The CDR3 nucleotides read TGTGCCAGCAGCTTAGGGGACAGGGACTACAATGAGCAGTTCTTC. Translated, it gives CASSLGDRDYNEQFF. Drawing the rest from reference TRBV5-8 and TRBJ2-1, the complete variable domain is EAGVTQSPTHLIKTRGQQATLRCSPISGHTSVYWYQQALGLGLQFLLWYDEGEERNRGNFPPRFSGRQFPNYSSELNVNALELEDSALYLCASSLGDRDYNEQFFGPGTRLTVL.

This sequence joins TRBV7-2 and TRBJ2-5, with a weak D call TRBD2 (6 bases). The CDR3 contains 14 residues. The V and J ends lost 4 bases and 5 bases respectively, with 14 bases between them. Germline V CDR1 and CDR2: SGHTA, FQGNSA. The CDR3 sequence is CASSSPGSGETQYF. The DNA for the CDR3 is TGTGCCAGCAGCTCTCCCGGGAGTGGGGAGACCCAGTACTTC. The variable domain in full, with the rest retrieved from reference TRBV7-2 and TRBJ2-5, is GAGVSQSPSNKVTEKGKDVELRCDPISGHTALYWYRQSLGQGLEFLIYFQGNSAPDKSGLPSDRFSAERTGGSVSTLTIQRTQQEDSAVYLCASSSPGSGETQYFGPGTRLLVL.

The chain carries TRBV4-2 and TRBJ2-5; D gene ambiguous. This CDR3 is 13 amino acids long. The V end lost 0 bases, the J end lost 3 bases, and 5 bases lay between the germline ends. Per the germline V gene, CDR1 is LGHNA and CDR2 is YNFKEQ. The CDR3 here is CASSQETEETQYF. CDR3 DNA: TGTGCCAGCAGCCAAGAAACAGAAGAGACCCAGTACTTC.

J is TRBJ1-4 and V is TRBV4-2, with 8 bases fitting TRBD1. Germline CDR1 reads LGHNA; CDR2 reads YNFKEQ. The J segment lost 7 bases and the V segment lost 1 base, leaving 5 bases of the junction unmatched. This CDR3 is built from 15 residues. The CDR3 DNA sequence: TGTGCCAGCAGCCAAGTACCGGGACAGGTTGAAAAACTGTTTTTT. It yields the protein CASSQVPGQVEKLFF.

The chain has TRBV27 and TRBJ1-4; D is possibly TRBD1 (5 bases). The CDR3 is 15 amino acids. Trimming stripped 0 bases from V and 13 bases from J, with 18 bases between. The germline V gene has CDR1 MNHEY and CDR2 SMNVEV (reference sequence). The CDR3 sequence: CASSLSNRGPYILFF. For the CDR3, the DNA is TGTGCCAGCAGTTTATCTAATAGGGGCCCGTATATACTGTTTTTT.

The V gene is TRBV11-2, the J gene TRBJ2-7; 8 nucleotides align to TRBD1. The CDR3 is 15 residues long. Germline lookup yields CDR1 SGHAT and CDR2 FQNNGV. Trimming took 3 bases from V and 6 from J; bases not matched to a gene: 10. CDR3 bases: TGTGCCAGCAGCTTGAGGACCGGGACAGGCGGCGAGCAGTACTTC. Protein: CASSLRTGTGGEQYF.

The rearrangement uses TRBV2 and TRBJ1-4; the D gene is possibly TRBD1 (5 bases). Germline lookup yields CDR1 SNHLY and CDR2 FYNNEI. Trimming took off 9 bases at V and 3 bases at J, with 14 bases between the two ends. CDR3 length equals 14 residues. The CDR3 bases are TGTGCCAGTAAGGCAGGGTCGGCTAATGAAAAACTGTTTTTT. Translation: CASKAGSANEKLFF.

Comments on this clone: Other DNA sequences within the sample encode an identical CDR3. The rearrangement joins TRBV7-9 to TRBJ1-1, with unresolved D. Per the germline V gene, CDR1 is SEHNR and CDR2 is FQNEAQ (reference sequence). With 1 base removed from V and 1 base from J, the gap between germline ends came to 7 bases. The CDR3 is 14 residues long. As DNA, the CDR3 is TGTGCCAGCAGCTTAGGGTACAGGAACACTGAAGCTTTCTTT. It is translated as CASSLGYRNTEAFF. Full variable domain (remainder filled in from reference TRBV7-9 and TRBJ1-1): DTGVSQNPRHKITKRGQNVTFRCDPISEHNRLYWYRQTLGQGPEFLTYFQNEAQLEKSRLLSDRFSAERPKGSFSTLEIQRTEQGDSAMYLCASSLGYRNTEAFFGQGTRLTVV.

J is TRBJ2-7 and V is TRBV29-1, with D possibly being TRBD2 (5 bases). The V end lost 1 base, the J end lost 7 bases, and 11 bases lay between the germline ends. CDR3 size: 12 residues. Germline lookup yields CDR1 SQVTM and CDR2 ANQGSEA. CDR3 bases: TGCAGCGTTGAAGTCGGGGTCCGGGAGCAGTACTTC. It encodes CSVEVGVREQYF.

The chain is built from TRBV5-5 and TRBJ2-7; TRBD1 matches at 9 bases. V shed 3 bases and J 4 bases; nucleotides not matched to a gene: 5. CDR3 length: 14 residues. CDR1 is SGHKS and CDR2 is YYEKEE in the germline V gene (reference sequence). CDR3 residues: CASSSGQGRYEQYF. The CDR3 DNA reads as TGTGCCAGCAGCTCCGGACAGGGGCGGTACGAGCAGTACTTC.